This section outlines one TCR beta chain sequence together with its context. Its antigen target is currently unknown. No much larger clonotype is one base removed from it; base qualities were not supplied. Collaborating institutions collected whole blood in K2EDTA tubes following their own protocols. Collaborator samples were shipped for TCRbeta analysis as frozen whole blood, isolated PBMCs, or DNA extracted from either sample type. This record belongs to a study of blood T cell repertoires in COVID-19 (dated by TCRdb to between 2020 and 2021). General notes on the study: Collaborator samples came from the United States, Italy and Spain and covered acute and convalescent phases of COVID-19. A de-identified subject ID, COVID-19 status, age in years and sex were almost always included in the sample metadata. Where available, HLA class I and class II types were obtained from metadata supplied by the sample provider rather than from assay-based typing. The prospective study material was composed of cDNA or gDNA derived from T cells, B-cell-depleted T cells, or PBMCs. The samples were drawn from two sources: the first 160 participants of the ongoing ImmuneRACE study, and 950 to 1,500 subjects contributed by 6 global collaborators. The repertoires were released in a freely available public database intended as a resource for research on the immune response to SARS-CoV-2. Subjects who had been exposed to COVID-19, were actively infected with it, or had recovered from it provided the deeply sampled blood TCRbeta repertoires that made up the dataset.

TCRbeta CDR3 regions were amplified from genomic DNA by means of the immunoSEQ Assay, a bias-controlled multiplex PCR. In the source study's methods: The number of nucleated cells in each sample was estimated from the amplification of reference gene primers within the assay. To quantify the absolute abundance of each unique TCRbeta CDR3 rearrangement, sequence reads were collapsed and filtered. For each sample, productive Simpson clonality was calculated as the square root of Simpson's diversity index across productive rearrangements. TCRdb took this table from immuneACCESS and kept in-frame rearrangements with V and J called. Such tables lack part of the clones; where checked against another copy, unresolved V genes explain under half of the gap, and the rest is unexplained. The V and J calls and clone size come from that table; D and trimming were worked out from the DNA. The sample table records roughly 230,000 clones; roughly 84% of these occur just once. The ten largest clones capture under 30% of the sample.

V is cut back by 4 bases and J by 4 bases, with 11 bases in the junction unmatched. Including cysteine and phenylalanine, the CDR3 has 16 amino acids. The sequence is cut down to CDR3 DNA, 48 bases in frame from base 1. CDR1 and CDR2, looked up from the germline V gene (reference sequence), are SGHNT and YYREEE. The study at large found these results: The amount of clinical and demographic metadata varied by source and participant and was provided uncurated.

The sample comprised peripheral blood. This receptor was obtained from a man aged 40-49 years with acute or convalescent COVID-19. The chain uses TRBV5-4 and TRBJ2-5, and TRBD2 aligns with 9 junction nucleotides. The DNA reads TGTGCCAGCAGCAACCTCAGGGGCGGGGGGGGAGAGACCCAGTACTTC. It codes for CASSNLRGGGGETQYF.